This entry is about one T cell receptor beta chain. Its specificity is unknown. The entry originates in a study of cytomegalovirus exposure and HLA in healthy donors. On the study more broadly: Some 180 million T cells yielded 117 million unique TCR beta sequences in earlier analysis. Broader study findings: Presence/absence analyses assumed roughly uniform sequencing depth across donors, which may not hold. Most likely, a cluster of highly shared sequence variants arose as a sequencing artifact.

The trim removed 2 bases at V and 7 bases at J, leaving 14 bases unmatched. Germline lookup yields CDR1 SGHVS and CDR2 FQNEAQ. This CDR3 contains 19 residues. Use of 60 Vbeta and 13 Jbeta primers characterized the PCR. Data came from immunoSEQ multiplex PCR; TCRdb stores just in-frame clones and leaves some out. The sample contains 180,000 or so clones, 75% to 85% of which appear only once. Sequenced sample: PBMCs. J is TRBJ1-4 and V is TRBV7-8; TRBD1 agrees at 12 bases. This receptor was identified in a woman between 50 and 59 years old in good health and CMV-seropositive. The CDR3 loop reads CASSLWGPGQGAPREKLFF. The CDR3 region has the DNA TGTGCCAGCAGCTTATGGGGTCCGGGACAGGGGGCGCCCCGTGAAAAACTGTTTTTT.